This T cell receptor beta chain derives from a study of neurological immune-mediated disorders. The study, taken as a whole, reports: One related-CDR3 cluster, identified by phylogenetic grouping, held the repertoires of 18 of 34 multiple sclerosis patients and was a possible signature. The multiple sclerosis repertoire cluster had no clinical or MRI correlate.

Trimming removed 0 bases from V and 0 bases from J, with 7 bases in between. CDR3 length: 15 amino acids. Germline CDR1 reads SGDLS; CDR2 reads YYNGEE. Using its own MiXCR run on the 5' RACE reads, TCRdb lists one record per CDR3 protein. Of 25,000 to 40,000 distinct CDR3 sequences listed, 1.5% were seen once; the top ten hold around 9%. There are many counts of this clonotype. The antigen is not known. This TCR was recovered from a woman in her 30s with multiple sclerosis. The chain uses TRBV9 and TRBJ1-3; no clear D gene. The sequenced sample was PBMCs. In DNA, the CDR3 is TGTGCCAGCAGCGTAGAGCCAAGCTCTGGAAACACCATATATTTT. As protein: CASSVEPSSGNTIYF.